The 27 T cell receptor beta chains below come from one sample, sequenced in a study of T cell responses to AZD1222 COVID-19 vaccine. Using immunoSEQ multiplex PCR, the repertoire was profiled, and TCRdb retains in-frame clones only, with some absent. This table holds about 120,000 clones, roughly 91% found once. This sample comprised peripheral blood, obtained 28 days after the second AZD1222 dose. The source is an adult who received the AZD1222 COVID-19 vaccine.

V gene TRBV11-2 combines with J gene TRBJ2-3; 7 bases match TRBD2. The V and J ends lost 2 bases and 4 bases, in that order; junction bases with no gene match: 12. Looked up from germline, CDR1 is SGHAT and CDR2 is FQNNGV. This CDR3 contains 17 residues. The CDR3 here is CASSLSVGGSGADTQYF. The CDR3 nucleotides read TGTGCCAGCAGCTTATCCGTAGGCGGGAGTGGTGCAGATACGCAGTATTTT.

This sequence joins TRBV15 and TRBJ1-2; D may be TRBD1 (5 bases). V shed 4 bases and J shed 6 bases, with 18 bases lying between them. The CDR3 consists of 15 residues. Germline-derived CDR1 and CDR2 are LNHNV and YYDKDF (reference sequence). CDR3 residues: CATSIDPGRANGYTF. In nucleotides, the CDR3 is TGTGCCACCAGCATCGATCCGGGCAGGGCAAATGGCTACACCTTC.

The V gene is TRBV7-2, the J gene TRBJ2-7, with D tentatively TRBD2 (5 bases). There are 13 residues in the CDR3. The V and J ends lost 5 bases and 9 bases respectively, with 17 bases between them. Per germline, CDR1 SGHTA and CDR2 FQGNSA. The CDR3 bases are TGTGCCAGCAGCCCAGGCGGAGGCACGAGGCAGTACTTC. Translation: CASSPGGGTRQYF.

Only one count was recorded for this clone. V and J are TRBV19 and TRBJ1-1; D gene unclear. Germline-derived CDR1 and CDR2 are LNHDA and SQIVND (reference sequence). Deletions cut 5 bases from V and 4 bases from J, with 17 bases between. The CDR3 spans 15 residues. The DNA of the CDR3 is TGTGCCAGTAGTCCCGTATTGCCGCAGAGCACTGAAGCTTTCTTT. As protein: CASSPVLPQSTEAFF.

This rearrangement joins TRBV2 to TRBJ1-5; maybe TRBD1 (6 bases). V was cut by 6 bases and J by 4 bases, with 10 bases left in between. Germline V lookup: CDR1 SNHLY, CDR2 FYNNEI. The CDR3 extends over 13 amino acids. The CDR3 reads CASRRDTNQPQHF. The CDR3 DNA reads TGTGCCAGCAGGAGGGACACTAATCAGCCCCAGCATTTT.

CDR3 DNA sequence: TGTGCCAGCAGAGCCGGGACTAGCGGTTACGAGCAGTACTTC. Amino acid sequence: CASRAGTSGYEQYF. The V and J genes are TRBV2 and TRBJ2-7; TRBD2 agrees at 11 bases. Germline loops: CDR1 SNHLY, CDR2 FYNNEI. V trimming: 6 bases; J trimming: 4 bases; junction bases outside the gene matches: 5. This CDR3 has 14 residues.

The chain combines TRBV5-6 with TRBJ2-7; D might be TRBD1 (6 bases). This CDR3 region has 14 residues. CDR1 and CDR2 (germline): SGHDT, YYEEEE. V was trimmed by 0 bases and J by 0 bases, leaving 7 bases between them. The CDR3 region is CASSLGQVSYEQYF. DNA for the CDR3: TGTGCCAGCAGCTTGGGACAGGTCTCCTACGAGCAGTACTTC.

The chain carries TRBV4-2 and TRBJ1-1, with D hard to call. V lost 0 bases to trimming and J lost 0 bases, with 11 bases between them. This CDR3 is 16 amino acids long. Germline-derived CDR1 and CDR2 are LGHNA and YNFKEQ. This chain's CDR3 is CASSQDQEGLNTEAFF. In nucleotides, the CDR3 is TGTGCCAGCAGCCAAGATCAGGAGGGTTTGAACACTGAAGCTTTCTTT.

This sequence joins TRBV7-3 and TRBJ2-1; TRBD2 is a possible D gene (6 bases). V was shortened by 4 bases and J by 0 bases, with 10 bases between the two germline ends. Looked up from germline, CDR1 is SGHTA and CDR2 is FQGTGA. The CDR3 is 15 residues long. This CDR3 is CASSSTSNSYNEQFF. The CDR3 bases are TGTGCCAGCAGCTCAACTAGCAACTCCTACAATGAGCAGTTCTTC.

The chain employs TRBV9 and TRBJ2-2, with D possibly matching TRBD2 (7 bases). The V gene's germline CDR1 is SGDLS and CDR2 YYNGEE. This CDR3 comprises 14 residues. The V and J ends lost 8 bases and 3 bases respectively, with 14 bases between them. For the CDR3, the DNA is TGTGCCAGTACGGGGGGCCGGGACACCGGGGAGCTGTTTTTT. Protein product: CASTGGRDTGELFF. Supplemented by reference TRBV9 and TRBJ2-2, the full variable domain reads DSGVTQTPKHLITATGQRVTLRCSPRSGDLSVYWYQQSLDQGLQFLIQYYNGEERAKGNILERFSAQQFPDLHSELNLSSLELGDSALYFCASTGGRDTGELFFGEGSRLTVL.

The chain carries TRBV20-1 and TRBJ2-3; 8 bases match TRBD1. The germline V gene encodes CDR1 DFQATT and CDR2 SNEGSKA (reference sequence). The CDR3 contains 15 residues. The ends lost 3 bases at V and 1 base at J; junction bases unmatched: 6. CDR3 in amino acids: CSASWTGFGTDTQYF. In DNA form, the CDR3 reads TGCAGTGCTAGTTGGACAGGGTTCGGCACAGATACGCAGTATTTT.

The genes are TRBV4-2 and TRBJ1-1; a weak D match, TRBD1 (6 bases). Germline values: CDR1 LGHNA, CDR2 YNFKEQ. The ends were cut back, 1 base at V and 3 bases at J, with 12 bases in the middle. The CDR3 covers 15 residues. The CDR3 nucleotides read TGTGCCAGCAGCCAAGGGGACACCGTTGACACTGAAGCTTTCTTT. As protein: CASSQGDTVDTEAFF.

This clone showed up just a few times. The CDR3 DNA reads TGTGCCAGCAATTCGGCTGGGGCCAACGTCCTGACTTTC. Its protein is CASNSAGANVLTF. The chain combines TRBV28 with TRBJ2-6; D uncertain. CDR1 is MDHEN, CDR2 SYDVKM, per germline. V lost 7 bases to trimming and J lost 2 bases, with 6 bases between them. The CDR3 is 13 amino acids. The whole variable domain, filled in from reference TRBV28 and TRBJ2-6, reads DVKVTQSSRYLVKRTGEKVFLECVQDMDHENMFWYRQDPGLGLRLIYFSYDVKMKEKGDIPEGYSVSREKKERFSLILESASTNQTSMYLCASNSAGANVLTFGAGSRLTVL.

The rearrangement uses TRBV7-2 and TRBJ1-1, with 7 bases fitting TRBD1. Germline V CDR1 and CDR2: SGHTA, FQGNSA. V was clipped by 5 bases and J by 10 bases; unmatched bases: 10. The CDR3 runs to 13 residues. CDR3: CASSAERGQGAFF. The CDR3 DNA is TGTGCCAGCAGCGCCGAGAGGGGGCAGGGAGCTTTCTTT.

V and J are TRBV5-1 and TRBJ2-2; 7 positions match TRBD2. The germline CDR1 and CDR2 sequences are SGHRS and YFSETQ. V shed 4 bases and J 5 bases; nucleotides not matched to a gene: 11. The CDR3 runs 16 residues. The CDR3 here is CASSASGTPGTGELFF. In DNA, the CDR3 is TGCGCCAGCAGCGCCAGCGGGACCCCGGGGACCGGGGAGCTGTTTTTT.

This clone was counted a few times. The chain combines TRBV27 with TRBJ1-2; 7 bases align to TRBD1. This CDR3 region has 15 residues. After removal of 2 bases from V and 4 bases from J, the junction contained 7 bases not matched to a gene. Germline V gives CDR1 MNHEY, CDR2 SMNVEV (reference sequence). For the CDR3, the DNA is TGTGCCAGCAGTTTAGAGGGGGCAAGGCTCTATGGCTACACCTTC. It yields the protein CASSLEGARLYGYTF.

The rearrangement links TRBV18 to TRBJ2-7, with 7 bases aligning to TRBD2. The J segment lost 4 bases and the V segment lost 2 bases, leaving 8 bases of the junction unmatched. The CDR3 is made up of 15 amino acids. Per the germline V gene, CDR1 is KGHSH and CDR2 is LQKENI. CDR3 sequence reads: CASSPRAGVGYEQYF. Here the CDR3 DNA reads TGTGCCAGCTCACCAAGGGCGGGAGTGGGATACGAGCAGTACTTC.

The chain is built from TRBV4-1 and TRBJ1-2; 11 bases are a match to TRBD1. This CDR3 is 15 amino acids long. The germline CDR1 and CDR2 sequences are MGHRA and YSYEKL. V was clipped by 4 bases and J by 6 bases; unmatched bases: 7. The CDR3 DNA is TGCGCCAGCAGCCTGAGTTCGGGACAGGGGGATGGCTACACCTTC. As protein: CASSLSSGQGDGYTF.

The V and J genes are TRBV7-9 and TRBJ1-6, with TRBD1 matching over 8 bases. CDR1 and CDR2 from the germline V gene are SEHNR and FQNEAQ (reference sequence). Trimming cost V 5 bases and J 11 bases; bases outside gene matches: 8. This CDR3 is built from 14 residues. The CDR3 DNA reads as TGTGCCAGCAGCCCCCGGACAGGGCCGGCACCCCTCCACTTT. Its translation: CASSPRTGPAPLHF.

The chain carries TRBV2 and TRBJ2-7, with 9 bases that match TRBD1. The germline V gene has CDR1 SNHLY and CDR2 FYNNEI. The CDR3 consists of 15 residues. V gave up 2 bases and J gave up 2 bases; unmatched junction bases: 4. In DNA, the CDR3 is TGTGCCAGCAGTGAAAGGGGACAGGGACCCTACGAGCAGTACTTC. This gives the protein CASSERGQGPYEQYF.

The chain is built from TRBV28 and TRBJ2-3; D might be TRBD1 (6 bases). Germline CDR1 MDHEN, CDR2 SYDVKM. V shed 3 bases and J shed 2 bases, with 15 bases lying between them. This CDR3 spans 16 amino acids. The CDR3 sequence: CASSFYGTPNTDTQYF. The CDR3 region has the DNA TGTGCCAGCAGTTTTTATGGGACACCTAACACAGATACGCAGTATTTT. Together with reference TRBV28 and TRBJ2-3, the CDR3 gives the full variable domain: DVKVTQSSRYLVKRTGEKVFLECVQDMDHENMFWYRQDPGLGLRLIYFSYDVKMKEKGDIPEGYSVSREKKERFSLILESASTNQTSMYLCASSFYGTPNTDTQYFGPGTRLTVL.

The V gene is TRBV30, the J gene TRBJ2-1, with D unresolved. This CDR3 is 14 amino acids long. Between the trimmed V and J ends, which lost 6 bases and 2 bases, there was a span of 14 bases. Looked up from germline, CDR1 is GTSNPN and CDR2 is SVGIG (reference sequence). This CDR3 is CACLGRNTYNEQFF. CDR3 DNA sequence: TGTGCCTGTTTGGGCCGAAATACCTACAATGAGCAGTTCTTC.

This chain uses TRBV4-2 with TRBJ1-5; 9 bases are shared with TRBD1. The germline V gene encodes CDR1 LGHNA and CDR2 YNFKEQ. This CDR3 has 16 amino acids. Trimming cost V 3 bases and J 2 bases; bases outside gene matches: 5. This CDR3 reads CASSQDRGEGNQPQHF. In DNA, the CDR3 is TGTGCCAGCAGCCAGGACAGGGGTGAGGGCAATCAGCCCCAGCATTTT.

The sample holds a few counts of this clone. V is TRBV4-2 and J is TRBJ1-1; TRBD1 is a possible D gene (5 bases). Trimming took 2 bases from V and 4 from J, leaving 14 bases between them. Germline CDR1 is LGHNA and CDR2 is YNFKEQ. The CDR3 has 15 amino acids. CDR3 DNA sequence: TGTGCCAGCAGCCAATATCCAGGGTCGAGCACTGAAGCTTTCTTT. Amino acids: CASSQYPGSSTEAFF.

The V and J genes are TRBV18 and TRBJ1-2; D is possibly TRBD1 (6 bases). CDR3 length: 15 residues. V lost 6 bases and J lost 0, with 14 bases in between. CDR1 and CDR2 (germline): KGHSH, LQKENI. The CDR3 here is CASSRGPVPNYGYTF. The CDR3 nucleotides are TGTGCCAGCTCCCGGGGGCCGGTACCTAACTATGGCTACACCTTC.

The genes are TRBV19 and TRBJ2-4; the D gene is possibly TRBD2 (5 bases). In germline, CDR1 is LNHDA, CDR2 SQIVND (reference sequence). Trimming removed 4 bases from V and 0 bases from J, with 10 bases in between. This CDR3 is 15 amino acids long. The CDR3 DNA is TGTGCCAGTAGTAAAGCGGTCATAGCCAAAAACATTCAGTACTTC. Residues: CASSKAVIAKNIQYF. The full variable domain, rest sourced from reference TRBV19 and TRBJ2-4, is DGGITQSPKYLFRKEGQNVTLSCEQNLNHDAMYWYRQDPGQGLRLIYYSQIVNDFQKGDIAEGYSVSREKKESFPLTVTSAQKNPTAFYLCASSKAVIAKNIQYFGAGTRLSVL.

The chain has TRBV5-1 and TRBJ1-2; 9 nucleotides agree with TRBD1. The CDR3 extends over 15 amino acids. Germline V gene sequence: CDR1 SGHRS, CDR2 YFSETQ. V lost 1 base, J lost 1 base, and 2 bases stayed unmatched. The CDR3 DNA reads as TGCGCCAGCAGCTTGACAGGGGGCATTAACTATGGCTACACCTTC. It codes for CASSLTGGINYGYTF.